Below, one TCR beta chain is given with its context. This CDR3 is built from 14 residues. Germline lookup yields CDR1 SQVTM and CDR2 ANQGSEA. The V gene lost 3 bases and the J gene lost 3 bases, with 14 bases spanning the gap. Seattle patients were enrolled during active infection and followed longitudinally. The data belong to a study of blood T cell repertoires in COVID-19. As for the study in general: PBMCs, B-cell-depleted T cells, or T cells were the source of the cDNA or gDNA that made up the material.

Per the study methods: Using reference gene primer amplification, nucleated cell counts were estimated. The method was immunoSEQ multiplex PCR; TCRdb's version includes in-frame clones alone and lacks a portion of them. Clone size and V and J calls were adopted from that table, with D and trimming inferred from the DNA. The sample has 350,000 to 450,000 clones, roughly 90% seen once. Sequenced input: peripheral blood. V usage is TRBV29-1 and J usage is TRBJ1-2; tentative D call: TRBD1 (5 bases). This receptor was obtained from a woman aged 55-75 years with COVID-19, enrolled during active disease. For the CDR3, the DNA is TGCAGCGTTGATCTTCAGGGACTGGACTATGGCTACACCTTC. It is translated as CSVDLQGLDYGYTF.